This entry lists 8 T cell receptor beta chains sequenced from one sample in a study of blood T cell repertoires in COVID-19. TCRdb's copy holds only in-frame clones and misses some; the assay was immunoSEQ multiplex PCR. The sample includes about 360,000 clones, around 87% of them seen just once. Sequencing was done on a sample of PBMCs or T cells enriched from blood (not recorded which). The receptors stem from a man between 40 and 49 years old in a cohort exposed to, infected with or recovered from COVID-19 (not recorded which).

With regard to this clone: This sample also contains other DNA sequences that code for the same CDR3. The CDR3 region has the DNA TGTGCCAGCTCCCTCGGGACTAGCGGGAGCGGGACAGATACGCAGTATTTT. Protein: CASSLGTSGSGTDTQYF. This chain links TRBV18 with TRBJ2-3; TRBD2 aligns across 14 bases. The ends lost 6 bases at V and 3 bases at J; junction bases unmatched: 8. Germline CDR1 and CDR2: KGHSH and LQKENI. The CDR3 is 17 residues long.

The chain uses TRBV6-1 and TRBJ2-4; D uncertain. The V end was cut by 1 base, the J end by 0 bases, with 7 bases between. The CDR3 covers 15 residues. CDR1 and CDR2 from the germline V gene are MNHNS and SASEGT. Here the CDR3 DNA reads TGTGCCAGCAGTGAAGTCACGGTAGCCAAAAACATTCAGTACTTC. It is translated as CASSEVTVAKNIQYF.

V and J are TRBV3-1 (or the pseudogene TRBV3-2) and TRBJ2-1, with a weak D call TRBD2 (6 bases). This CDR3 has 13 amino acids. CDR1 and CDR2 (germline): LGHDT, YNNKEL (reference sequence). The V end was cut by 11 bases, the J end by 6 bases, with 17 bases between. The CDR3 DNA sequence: TGTGCCGTCTCAACTAGCTCCGGCAATGAGCAGTTCTTC. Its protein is CAVSTSSGNEQFF.

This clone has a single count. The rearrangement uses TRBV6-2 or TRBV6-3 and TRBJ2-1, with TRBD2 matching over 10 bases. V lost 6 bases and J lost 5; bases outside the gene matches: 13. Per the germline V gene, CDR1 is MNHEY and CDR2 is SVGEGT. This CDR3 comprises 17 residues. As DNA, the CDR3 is TGTGCCAGCAGCCCAACGCTCGGGACTAGCGTCCACAATGAGCAGTTCTTC. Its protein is CASSPTLGTSVHNEQFF.

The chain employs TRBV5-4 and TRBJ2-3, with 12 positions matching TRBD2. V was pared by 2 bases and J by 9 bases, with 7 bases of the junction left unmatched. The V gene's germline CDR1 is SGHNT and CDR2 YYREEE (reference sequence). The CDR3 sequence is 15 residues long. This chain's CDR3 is CASSFRLAGAETQYF. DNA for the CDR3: TGTGCCAGCAGCTTCCGACTAGCGGGAGCTGAGACGCAGTATTTT.

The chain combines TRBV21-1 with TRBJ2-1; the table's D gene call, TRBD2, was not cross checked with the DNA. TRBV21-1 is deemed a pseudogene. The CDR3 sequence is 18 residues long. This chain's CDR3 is CASSPPQPTSGRAAEQFF. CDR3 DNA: TGTGCCAGCAGCCCTCCCCAGCCCACTAGCGGGAGGGCCGCTGAGCAGTTCTTC.

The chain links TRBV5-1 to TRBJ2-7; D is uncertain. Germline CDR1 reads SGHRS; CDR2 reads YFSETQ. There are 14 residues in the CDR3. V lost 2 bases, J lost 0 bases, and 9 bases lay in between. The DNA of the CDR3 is TGCGCCAGCAGCTTAATCGAGAACTCCTACGAGCAGTACTTC. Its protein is CASSLIENSYEQYF.

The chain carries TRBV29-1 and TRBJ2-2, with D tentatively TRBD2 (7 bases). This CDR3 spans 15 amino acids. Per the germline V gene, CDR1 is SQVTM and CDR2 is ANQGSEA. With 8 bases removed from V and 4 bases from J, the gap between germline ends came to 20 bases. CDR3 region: CSPLTGGRSTGELFF. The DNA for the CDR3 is TGCAGCCCACTGACCGGGGGGCGGAGCACCGGGGAGCTGTTTTTT.